This T cell receptor beta chain was obtained from a study of cytomegalovirus exposure and HLA in healthy donors. The study's findings and limits: The majority of CMV-associated TCR beta chains were reported as apparently HLA-restricted in a later analysis.

The PCR had 60 Vbeta and 13 Jbeta primers. The data were produced by immunoSEQ multiplex PCR, yet TCRdb's version contains in-frame clones alone and is incomplete. The sample contains under 170,000 clones, less than 85% of which appear only once. V was cut by 6 bases and J by 5 bases, with 14 bases left in between. Germline V gene sequence: CDR1 MDHEN, CDR2 SYDVKM. CDR3 size: 13 residues. Of note for this clone: Its antigen is not known.

This chain joins TRBV28 and TRBJ2-7; no definite D call. Sequenced input: PBMCs. This sequence originates from a man aged 50-60 years in good health and CMV-seropositive. The DNA for the CDR3 is TGTGCCAGCAGGGTCTTACCCCAGAACGAGCAGTACTTC. Amino acid sequence: CASRVLPQNEQYF. Complete variable domain (other parts from reference TRBV28 and TRBJ2-7): DVKVTQSSRYLVKRTGEKVFLECVQDMDHENMFWYRQDPGLGLRLIYFSYDVKMKEKGDIPEGYSVSREKKERFSLILESASTNQTSMYLCASRVLPQNEQYFGPGTRLTVT.